These 26 T cell receptor beta chains originate from one sample sequenced in a study of response to subunit inactivated influenza vaccine. TCRdb re-derived calls from the RT-PCR reads in MiXCR, one entry per CDR3 protein. The sample carries 610,000 or so distinct CDR3 sequences, 11% to 15% recorded once. The sequenced sample was PBMCs from blood, obtained approximately 13 days after vaccination. These receptors were obtained from a man aged 45 to 65 who received an inactivated influenza vaccine.

The table lists this clonotype with many counts. V is TRBV6-2 or TRBV6-3 and J is TRBJ2-1; D assignment may be TRBD1 or TRBD2 (5 bases each). V shed 6 bases and J shed 0 bases, with 12 bases lying between them. CDR3 length: 15 residues. Germline CDR1 MNHEY, CDR2 SVGEGT. In DNA form, the CDR3 reads TGTGCCAGCAGAAGTCCGGGGCTCTCCTACAATGAGCAGTTCTTC. Encoded protein: CASRSPGLSYNEQFF.

The V gene is TRBV11-2, the J gene TRBJ2-6; 7 nucleotides align to TRBD2. V lost 4 bases to trimming and J lost 2 bases; unmatched junction nucleotides: 11. Germline lookup yields CDR1 SGHAT and CDR2 FQNNGV. The CDR3 has 18 amino acids. CDR3: CASSSRGLAETGANVLTF. The CDR3 DNA reads as TGTGCCAGCAGCTCCCGCGGGCTAGCGGAAACTGGGGCCAACGTCCTGACTTTC. Based on the CDR3 plus reference TRBV11-2 and TRBJ2-6, the full variable domain is EAGVAQSPRYKIIEKRQSVAFWCNPISGHATLYWYQQILGQGPKLLIQFQNNGVVDDSQLPKDRFSAERLKGVDSTLKIQPAKLEDSAVYLCASSSRGLAETGANVLTFGAGSRLTVL.

This clonotype was seen more than once but under ten times. This sequence joins TRBV12-3 or TRBV12-4 and TRBJ2-7; D remains unclear. This CDR3 is 13 amino acids long. Between the trimmed V and J ends, which lost 3 bases and 5 bases, there was a span of 11 bases. DNA for the CDR3: TGTGCCAGCAGTTTTTTTTTTAGCCACGAGCAGTACTTC. It encodes CASSFFFSHEQYF.

The chain employs TRBV5-4 and TRBJ2-5; D remains ambiguous. Trimming cost V 4 bases and J 1 base, with 14 bases left between them. Per the germline V gene, CDR1 is SGHNT and CDR2 is YYREEE (reference sequence). The CDR3 length is 15 residues. The CDR3 sequence is CASSPTNHPQETQYF. Written as DNA, the CDR3 is TGTGCCAGCAGCCCAACTAACCACCCCCAAGAGACCCAGTACTTC.

This clonotype was detected ten times or more. V is TRBV11-2 and J is TRBJ2-1, with 8 bases fitting TRBD2. The germline V gene encodes CDR1 SGHAT and CDR2 FQNNGV. J gave up 5 bases and V 5 bases, and 5 bases lay outside the gene matches. The CDR3 runs 14 residues. CDR3 sequence reads: CASSPERGNNEQFF. The CDR3 nucleotides read TGTGCCAGCAGCCCGGAGCGGGGGAACAATGAGCAGTTCTTC.

This clonotype was found a few times. The chain couples TRBV11-2 to TRBJ1-2; D gene unclear. CDR3 size: 15 residues. V lost 3 bases and J 2 bases, leaving 13 bases between the germline ends. The germline CDR1 and CDR2 sequences are SGHAT and FQNNGV. The CDR3 loop reads CASSLDSLGNYGYTF. The DNA of the CDR3 is TGTGCCAGCAGCTTGGATTCATTGGGGAACTATGGCTACACCTTC.

The chain recombines TRBV30 with TRBJ2-2; D perhaps matches TRBD2 (5 bases). Germline V lookup: CDR1 GTSNPN, CDR2 SVGIG (reference sequence). Trimming removed 8 bases from V and 7 bases from J, with 17 bases in between. The CDR3 consists of 13 residues. CDR3: CATDPGGSGELFF. The CDR3 region has the DNA TGTGCCACGGACCCCGGAGGCAGCGGGGAGCTGTTTTTT.

This clonotype was counted a few times. The DNA of the CDR3 is TGTGCCAGCAGTGAAGGTGAAAGGAACACTGAAGCTTTCTTT. Protein sequence: CASSEGERNTEAFF. The chain carries TRBV2 and TRBJ1-1; D not certain. V dropped 1 base and J dropped 1 base, with 7 bases sitting between them. The CDR3 extends over 14 amino acids. Germline assignment: CDR1 SNHLY and CDR2 FYNNEI.

The sample holds a few counts of this clonotype. The gene calls are TRBV3-1 and TRBJ1-6; a weak D match, TRBD1 (6 bases). V dropped 5 bases and J dropped 0 bases, with 14 bases sitting between them. The CDR3 sequence is 17 residues long. Looked up from germline, CDR1 is LGHDT and CDR2 is YNNKEL (reference sequence). In DNA form, the CDR3 reads TGTGCCAGCAGCGTGGACAGCACGAGCTCCTATAATTCACCCCTCCACTTT. Translation: CASSVDSTSSYNSPLHF.

This clonotype showed up just a few times. The chain has TRBV4-3 and TRBJ2-1; D unresolved. CDR3 length equals 16 residues. Germline assignment: CDR1 LGHNA and CDR2 YSLEER. The V gene lost 0 bases and the J gene lost 2 bases, with 11 bases spanning the gap. This chain's CDR3 is CASSQDISGTYNEQFF. The CDR3 coding sequence is TGCGCCAGCAGCCAAGATATTTCAGGTACCTACAATGAGCAGTTCTTC.

A word on this clonotype: A junction end diverges from the germline sequence, so it may reflect a read error. The chain employs TRBV7-7 and TRBJ2-5; D perhaps matches TRBD1 (6 bases). The CDR3 length is 14 residues. From germline, CDR1 is SSHAT and CDR2 FNYEAQ (reference sequence). CDR3 protein: CASSSGTYQETQYF. In DNA form, the CDR3 reads TGTGCTAGCAGCTCCGGGACATACCAAGAGACCCAGTACTTC. Drawing the rest from reference TRBV7-7 and TRBJ2-5, the complete variable domain is GAGVSQSPRYKVTKRGQDVTLRCDPISSHATLYWYQQALGQGPEFLTYFNYEAQPDKSGLPSDRFSAERPEGSISTLTIQRTEQRDSAMYRCASSSGTYQETQYFGPGTRLLVL.

This chain uses TRBV2 with TRBJ2-2; TRBD2 might be the D (5 bases). The CDR3 runs 15 residues. Germline lookup yields CDR1 SNHLY and CDR2 FYNNEI. V dropped 6 bases and J dropped 3 bases, with 14 bases sitting between them. CDR3 region: CASRKRLRDTGELFF. The DNA for the CDR3 is TGTGCCAGCAGGAAAAGACTACGAGACACCGGGGAGCTGTTTTTT.

This clonotype has a handful of counts. The chain employs TRBV7-8 and TRBJ2-7; possible D gene TRBD1, 6 bases. V was cut by 4 bases and J by 2 bases, with 21 bases left in between. The CDR3 loop spans 17 amino acids. Germline values: CDR1 SGHVS, CDR2 FQNEAQ. The CDR3 spells CASSYSTGTTSPYEQYF. In nucleotides, the CDR3 is TGTGCCAGCAGCTATTCGACCGGGACAACTTCCCCCTACGAGCAGTACTTC. Full variable domain (missing parts from reference TRBV7-8 and TRBJ2-7): GAGVSQSPRYKVAKRGQDVALRCDPISGHVSLFWYQQALGQGPEFLTYFQNEAQLDKSGLPSDRFFAERPEGSVSTLKIQRTQQEDSAVYLCASSYSTGTTSPYEQYFGPGTRLTVT.

The chain joins TRBV19 to TRBJ2-2; D may be TRBD2 (7 bases). CDR3 length: 13 residues. Trimming stripped 9 bases from V and 1 base from J, with 9 bases between. Germline V CDR1 and CDR2: LNHDA, SQIVND (reference sequence). This chain's CDR3 is CASGGLNTGELFF. The CDR3 DNA is TGTGCCAGCGGGGGGCTGAACACCGGGGAGCTGTTTTTT. The full variable domain, with the rest looked up from reference TRBV19 and TRBJ2-2, is DGGITQSPKYLFRKEGQNVTLSCEQNLNHDAMYWYRQDPGQGLRLIYYSQIVNDFQKGDIAEGYSVSREKKESFPLTVTSAQKNPTAFYLCASGGLNTGELFFGEGSRLTVL.

The chain carries TRBV9 and TRBJ1-4, with D possibly matching TRBD1 (5 bases). V shed 0 bases and J shed 0 bases, with 15 bases lying between them. This CDR3 comprises 18 residues. The germline CDR1 and CDR2 sequences are SGDLS and YYNGEE. DNA of the CDR3: TGTGCCAGCAGCGTAGCTCAATCTCGGGACCCAACTAATGAAAAACTGTTTTTT. Residues: CASSVAQSRDPTNEKLFF.

This chain uses TRBV20-1 with TRBJ2-7; 7 nucleotides match TRBD2. The CDR3 consists of 14 residues. V was pared by 2 bases and J by 2 bases, with 6 bases of the junction left unmatched. The germline V gene has CDR1 DFQATT and CDR2 SNEGSKA (reference sequence). Here the CDR3 reads CSARKPSGTYEQYF. Written as DNA, the CDR3 is TGCAGTGCTAGAAAGCCTAGCGGAACCTACGAGCAGTACTTC.

The sample holds many counts of this clonotype. The CDR3 spells CSVDLGVDRVNEQFF. The CDR3 DNA is TGCAGCGTTGATCTCGGGGTGGACAGGGTCAATGAGCAGTTCTTC. This chain uses TRBV29-1 with TRBJ2-1; the match to TRBD1 covers 8 bases. Unmatched junction bases numbered 10, after V lost 3 bases and J lost 6 bases. The CDR3 has 15 amino acids. Germline CDR1 and CDR2: SQVTM and ANQGSEA.

The sample holds a few counts of this clonotype. The chain joins TRBV7-9 to TRBJ2-2, with 7 bases lining up with TRBD1. The CDR3 consists of 16 residues. J gave up 4 bases and V 4 bases, and 9 bases lay outside the gene matches. Germline-derived CDR1 and CDR2 are SEHNR and FQNEAQ (reference sequence). CDR3 region: CASSSRQGWTTGELFF. The CDR3 DNA reads as TGTGCCAGCAGCTCCCGACAGGGATGGACCACCGGGGAGCTGTTTTTT.

This chain uses TRBV28 with TRBJ2-7; D unresolved. V dropped 11 bases and J dropped 2 bases, with 13 bases sitting between them. The CDR3 is 12 residues long. Germline values: CDR1 MDHEN, CDR2 SYDVKM. CDR3 protein: CAAAKRPYEQYF. The CDR3 bases are TGTGCCGCCGCCAAGCGTCCCTACGAGCAGTACTTC. Filled out from reference TRBV28 and TRBJ2-7, the complete variable domain reads DVKVTQSSRYLVKRTGEKVFLECVQDMDHENMFWYRQDPGLGLRLIYFSYDVKMKEKGDIPEGYSVSREKKERFSLILESASTNQTSMYLCAAAKRPYEQYFGPGTRLTVT.

V usage is TRBV6-5 and J usage is TRBJ2-7; no clear D gene. V was cut by 4 bases and J by 5 bases, with 6 bases left in between. Germline loops: CDR1 MNHEY, CDR2 SVGAGI. The CDR3 extends over 11 amino acids. The CDR3 region has the DNA TGTGCCAGCAGTTCGGGCAACGAGCAGTACTTC. Protein: CASSSGNEQYF.

This clonotype was recorded a few times. V gene TRBV19 combines with J gene TRBJ2-5; D ambiguous. Per germline, CDR1 LNHDA and CDR2 SQIVND (reference sequence). The CDR3 runs to 14 residues. The V and J ends lost 1 base and 2 bases respectively, with 8 bases between them. The CDR3 loop is CASSIGWTQETQYF. The CDR3 DNA reads TGTGCCAGTAGTATAGGCTGGACGCAAGAGACCCAGTACTTC.

This chain links TRBV11-2 with TRBJ2-7; 12 nucleotides line up with TRBD1. This CDR3 has 14 residues. Trimming cost V 4 bases and J 6 bases; bases outside gene matches: 4. CDR1 SGHAT and CDR2 FQNNGV come from the germline V gene. CDR3 in amino acids: CASSSGQGAFEQYF. The CDR3 region has the DNA TGTGCCAGCAGCTCGGGACAGGGGGCATTCGAGCAGTACTTC. Filled out from reference TRBV11-2 and TRBJ2-7, the complete variable domain reads EAGVAQSPRYKIIEKRQSVAFWCNPISGHATLYWYQQILGQGPKLLIQFQNNGVVDDSQLPKDRFSAERLKGVDSTLKIQPAKLEDSAVYLCASSSGQGAFEQYFGPGTRLTVT.

The chain employs TRBV11-2 and TRBJ2-1, with 11 bases that match TRBD2. The trim removed 5 bases at V and 4 bases at J, leaving 16 bases unmatched. This CDR3 is built from 19 residues. CDR1 is SGHAT and CDR2 is FQNNGV in the germline V gene. CDR3 sequence reads: CASSPRGGSGRAVYNEQFF. CDR3 in DNA: TGTGCCAGCAGCCCGCGGGGGGGTAGCGGGAGGGCAGTGTACAATGAGCAGTTCTTC.

The chain combines TRBV15 with TRBJ2-2; weak D call: TRBD1 (6 bases). Germline V lookup: CDR1 LNHNV, CDR2 YYDKDF (reference sequence). The CDR3 consists of 15 residues. With 2 bases removed from V and 1 base from J, the gap between germline ends came to 8 bases. The CDR3 region is CATSRPGQNTGELFF. As DNA, the CDR3 is TGTGCCACCAGCAGACCGGGACAGAACACCGGGGAGCTGTTTTTT. The full variable domain, with the rest looked up from reference TRBV15 and TRBJ2-2, is DAMVIQNPRYQVTQFGKPVTLSCSQTLNHNVMYWYQQKSSQAPKLLFHYYDKDFNNEADTPDNFQSRRPNTSFCFLDIRSPGLGDTAMYLCATSRPGQNTGELFFGEGSRLTVL.

In its sample, this clonotype was seen many times. This rearrangement joins TRBV5-1 to TRBJ2-5; weak D call: TRBD2 (5 bases). CDR3 length equals 13 residues. The ends were cut back, 3 bases at V and 5 bases at J, with 11 bases in the middle. The germline V gene has CDR1 SGHRS and CDR2 YFSETQ. This chain's CDR3 is CASSWRVLETQYF. The CDR3 bases are TGCGCCAGCAGCTGGCGGGTGCTTGAGACCCAGTACTTC. The full variable domain, with the rest looked up from reference TRBV5-1 and TRBJ2-5, is KAGVTQTPRYLIKTRGQQVTLSCSPISGHRSVSWYQQTPGQGLQFLFEYFSETQRNKGNFPGRFSGRQFSNSRSEMNVSTLELGDSALYLCASSWRVLETQYFGPGTRLLVL.

The chain joins TRBV6-1 to TRBJ1-4, with 9 bases aligning to TRBD1. This CDR3 has 15 amino acids. The junction had 2 bases not matched to a gene; V was cut back by 6 bases and J by 0 bases. Germline-derived CDR1 and CDR2 are MNHNS and SASEGT. The CDR3 DNA follows: TGTGCCAGCAGGACAGGGGGAGCAACTAATGAAAAACTGTTTTTT. Its protein product is CASRTGGATNEKLFF.